Shown below are 16 T cell receptor beta chains from a single sample sequenced in a study of shared clonotypes between healthy human individuals. Profiled with immunoSEQ multiplex PCR; TCRdb holds only in-frame clones, not every one. This table holds 950,000 to 1,100,000 clones, around 82% found once. The sequenced sample consisted of memory CD4+ T cells from PBMCs. Stated subset: CD45RA-negative fraction. Source of these receptors: a man younger than 35 in good health. Some clones in this sample may be carry-over from other donors' samples.

The chain combines TRBV7-3 with TRBJ2-3; D not certain. V gave up 2 bases and J gave up 8 bases, with 11 bases separating them. The V gene's germline CDR1 is SGHTA and CDR2 FQGTGA. The CDR3 has 13 amino acids. CDR3 region: CASSLEPRRTQYF. DNA of the CDR3: TGTGCCAGCAGCTTAGAACCTAGGCGTACGCAGTATTTT. Full variable domain (remainder filled in from reference TRBV7-3 and TRBJ2-3): GAGVSQTPSNKVTEKGKYVELRCDPISGHTALYWYRQSLGQGPEFLIYFQGTGAADDSGLPNDRFFAVRPEGSVSTLKIQRTERGDSAVYLCASSLEPRRTQYFGPGTRLTVL.

This clone was picked up a small number of times. The chain has TRBV6-1 and TRBJ2-7; 9 positions agree with TRBD2. Trimming at V came to 8 bases and at J to 4 bases, leaving 3 bases not matched to a gene. The CDR3 consists of 12 residues. Germline V CDR1 and CDR2: MNHNS, SASEGT. In nucleotides, the CDR3 is TGTGCCAGCGGGCGGGGGGGATACGAGCAGTACTTC. Protein: CASGRGGYEQYF.

The chain joins TRBV5-1 to TRBJ2-7; D is unclear. This CDR3 has 13 amino acids. The V and J ends lost 3 bases and 0 bases respectively, with 7 bases between them. Germline V gene sequence: CDR1 SGHRS, CDR2 YFSETQ. CDR3: CASSWQDSYEQYF. The CDR3 coding sequence is TGCGCCAGCAGCTGGCAGGACTCCTACGAGCAGTACTTC.

This clone was found many times. The J gene is TRBJ2-2, the V gene TRBV11-2, with D uncertain. Trimming took off 3 bases at V and 0 bases at J, with 8 bases between the two ends. The CDR3 is 15 residues long. The V gene's germline CDR1 is SGHAT and CDR2 FQNNGV. The CDR3 DNA reads as TGTGCCAGCAGCTTGAACCCGACGAACACCGGGGAGCTGTTTTTT. Its protein is CASSLNPTNTGELFF.

The genes are TRBV2 and TRBJ1-5; D is ambiguous. Germline V gene sequence: CDR1 SNHLY, CDR2 FYNNEI. V lost 6 bases, J lost 0 bases, and 12 bases lay in between. This CDR3 has 15 residues. Written as DNA, the CDR3 is TGTGCCAGCAGCCCGACGGAATATAGCAATCAGCCCCAGCATTTT. The encoded protein is CASSPTEYSNQPQHF. Full variable domain (outside the CDR3, taken from reference TRBV2 and TRBJ1-5): EPEVTQTPSHQVTQMGQEVILRCVPISNHLYFYWYRQILGQKVEFLVSFYNNEISEKSEIFDDQFSVERPDGSNFTLKIRSTKLEDSAMYFCASSPTEYSNQPQHFGDGTRLSIL.

V gene TRBV10-3 combines with J gene TRBJ1-2; TRBD1 might be the D (5 bases). In germline, CDR1 is ENHRY, CDR2 SYGVKD. This CDR3 contains 12 residues. The germline V and J ends were trimmed by 4 bases and 8 bases, with 11 bases remaining between them. The CDR3 nucleotides are TGTGCCATCAGTGTGGGGGTTGCAGGCTACACCTTC. It yields the protein CAISVGVAGYTF.

The V call is TRBV7-6, the J call TRBJ1-3, with D possibly matching TRBD1 (5 bases). Germline CDR1 is SGHVS and CDR2 is FNYEAQ. V was shortened by 5 bases and J by 0 bases, with 14 bases between the two germline ends. This CDR3 comprises 16 residues. CDR3 bases: TGTGCCAGCAGCCCGTATATCGGGACCTCTGGAAACACCATATATTTT. It translates to CASSPYIGTSGNTIYF. The full variable domain, rest sourced from reference TRBV7-6 and TRBJ1-3, is GAGVSQSPRYKVTKRGQDVALRCDPISGHVSLYWYRQALGQGPEFLTYFNYEAQQDKSGLPNDRFSAERPEGSISTLTIQRTEQRDSAMYRCASSPYIGTSGNTIYFGEGSWLTVV.

In nucleotides, the CDR3 is TGTGCCAGCAGAGATTCGGGCGGCTATGGCTACACCTTC. It is translated as CASRDSGGYGYTF. The genes are TRBV6-1 and TRBJ1-2; D is ambiguous. Germline V gene sequence: CDR1 MNHNS, CDR2 SASEGT. V gave up 6 bases and J gave up 4 bases, with 12 bases separating them. This CDR3 has 13 residues.

This clone appeared a few times. The V and J genes are TRBV18 and TRBJ2-1; TRBD2 might be the D (5 bases). CDR3 size: 15 residues. V was pared by 3 bases and J by 4 bases, with 13 bases between. In germline, CDR1 is KGHSH, CDR2 LQKENI. The CDR3 is CASSPPGLRYNEQFF. The CDR3 DNA follows: TGTGCCAGCTCACCGCCAGGACTGCGGTACAATGAGCAGTTCTTC.

The chain joins TRBV4-3 to TRBJ2-4; 9 nucleotides line up with TRBD1. Germline assignment: CDR1 LGHNA and CDR2 YSLEER. V lost 4 bases, J lost 5 bases, and 0 bases stayed unmatched. The CDR3 consists of 13 residues. CDR3 loop: CASSRDRENIQYF. The CDR3 DNA follows: TGCGCCAGCAGCCGGGACAGGGAAAACATTCAGTACTTC.

As to this clone: At the DNA level, this CDR3 is encoded by other sequences in the same sample as well. This sequence joins TRBV30 and TRBJ2-7; D gene unclear. CDR3 length: 11 amino acids. V was clipped by 0 bases and J by 3 bases, with 3 bases between them. Per the germline V gene, CDR1 is GTSNPN and CDR2 is SVGIG (reference sequence). The CDR3 here is CAWSVLYEQYF. The CDR3, as DNA: TGTGCCTGGAGTGTACTCTACGAGCAGTACTTC.

This chain uses TRBV4-2 with TRBJ2-5; 10 bases map to TRBD2. CDR3 length: 15 amino acids. Germline CDR1 and CDR2: LGHNA and YNFKEQ. The junction had 4 bases not matched to a gene; V was cut back by 4 bases and J by 2 bases. CDR3 amino acids: CASSPGLAEQETQYF. The CDR3 DNA is TGTGCCAGCAGCCCCGGACTAGCGGAGCAAGAGACCCAGTACTTC.

The chain carries TRBV5-1 and TRBJ2-4, with 15 bases matching TRBD2. The CDR3 has 19 residues. J gave up 1 base and V 4 bases, and 9 bases lay outside the gene matches. Germline CDR1 reads SGHRS; CDR2 reads YFSETQ. The CDR3 nucleotides are TGCGCCAGCAGCCCGCGAGGACTAGCGGGAGGGGGGGCCAAAAACATTCAGTACTTC. Translated: CASSPRGLAGGGAKNIQYF. Based on the CDR3 plus reference TRBV5-1 and TRBJ2-4, the full variable domain is KAGVTQTPRYLIKTRGQQVTLSCSPISGHRSVSWYQQTPGQGLQFLFEYFSETQRNKGNFPGRFSGRQFSNSRSEMNVSTLELGDSALYLCASSPRGLAGGGAKNIQYFGAGTRLSVL.

The chain has TRBV7-2 and TRBJ2-1; 8 bases agree with TRBD2. The CDR3 sequence is 15 residues long. Germline assignment: CDR1 SGHTA and CDR2 FQGNSA. After removal of 6 bases from V and 1 base from J, the junction contained 5 bases not matched to a gene. CDR3 nucleotides: TGTGCCAGCAGTAGCGGGGTAACGTCCTACAATGAGCAGTTCTTC. Its protein is CASSSGVTSYNEQFF.

This chain links TRBV30 with TRBJ1-2; D not certain. Trimming took 3 bases from V and 6 from J, leaving 11 bases between them. CDR1 and CDR2 from the germline V gene are GTSNPN and SVGIG (reference sequence). CDR3 length: 12 residues. This CDR3 reads CAWSPTVDGYTF. The CDR3 DNA follows: TGTGCCTGGAGCCCTACGGTTGATGGCTACACCTTC. The variable domain in full, completed from reference TRBV30 and TRBJ1-2, reads SQTIHQWPATLVQPVGSPLSLECTVEGTSNPNLYWYRQAAGRGLQLLFYSVGIGQISSEVPQNLSASRPQDRQFILSSKKLLLSDSGFYLCAWSPTVDGYTFGSGTRLTVV.

This chain links TRBV28 with TRBJ2-2, with D tentatively TRBD2 (5 bases). Looked up from germline, CDR1 is MDHEN and CDR2 is SYDVKM. CDR3 size: 15 residues. Deletions cut 5 bases from V and 0 bases from J, with 10 bases between. The CDR3 coding sequence is TGTGCCAGCAGTGCGGGCGGCGCGAACACCGGGGAGCTGTTTTTT. Translating it yields CASSAGGANTGELFF.